A single sample is the source of the 31 T cell receptor beta chains below, sequenced in a study of CD8 T cells in Susac syndrome. RNA was extracted with the RNeasy kit, and a quantity of 0.5 to 1 ug was reverse transcribed using random hexamers. TCRdb processed the immunoSEQ multiplex PCR reads anew with MiXCR; each CDR3 protein has one entry. The sample shows 160,000 or so distinct CDR3 sequences, approximately 95% of them seen only once. What was sequenced was CD8+ T cells from PBMCs. All receptors come from a human donor with multiple sclerosis.

V and J are TRBV14 and TRBJ2-1; the D is unclear. Germline CDR1 is SGHDN and CDR2 is FVKESK. Trimming left V 3 bases short and J 6 bases short, with 9 bases between. There are 13 residues in the CDR3. CDR3 nucleotide sequence: TGTGCCAGCAGCCAGTATGTAGGCAATGAGCAGTTCTTC. Its protein product is CASSQYVGNEQFF.

This rearrangement joins TRBV12-3 or TRBV12-4 to TRBJ1-1; D call uncertain. The CDR3 is made up of 16 amino acids. Trimming removed 5 bases at V and 3 bases at J, with 19 bases between. CDR3 in DNA: TGTGCCAGCAGTCTATCGCGAGAGGCGTGGTACACTGAAGCTTTCTTT. This codes for CASSLSREAWYTEAFF.

V gene TRBV10-3 combines with J gene TRBJ1-2, with D unresolved. This CDR3 region has 16 residues. V was cut by 0 bases and J by 5 bases, with 16 bases left in between. Germline CDR1 is ENHRY and CDR2 is SYGVKD. Here the CDR3 DNA reads TGTGCCATCAGTGAGTCCGGCATCTTCGGGTGGTATGGCTACACCTTC. Translated, it gives CAISESGIFGWYGYTF.

The rearrangement uses TRBV2 and TRBJ2-1; tentative D call: TRBD2 (6 bases). Germline-derived CDR1 and CDR2 are SNHLY and FYNNEI. The CDR3 totals 16 residues. Between the trimmed V and J ends, which lost 4 bases and 4 bases, there was a span of 17 bases. CDR3 nucleotide sequence: TGTGCCAGCAGTGGTCAGATGGGACTGGGGTACAATGAGCAGTTCTTC. Translating it yields CASSGQMGLGYNEQFF.

This chain uses TRBV10-3 with TRBJ1-6; D gene unclear. Germline CDR1 reads ENHRY; CDR2 reads SYGVKD. Trimming left V 3 bases short and J 8 bases short, with 14 bases between. The CDR3 consists of 15 residues. CDR3 coding DNA: TGTGCCATCAGTGAATTTGTCCGGGAGGATTCACCCCTCCACTTT. Translating it yields CAISEFVREDSPLHF.

The chain recombines TRBV2 with TRBJ1-1; no definite D call. V shed 0 bases and J shed 3 bases, with 14 bases lying between them. Germline-derived CDR1 and CDR2 are SNHLY and FYNNEI. The CDR3 length is 16 residues. Here the CDR3 DNA reads TGTGCCAGCAGTGAAGCGCACCAAGGAACCTACACTGAAGCTTTCTTT. Residues: CASSEAHQGTYTEAFF. Filled out from reference TRBV2 and TRBJ1-1, the complete variable domain reads EPEVTQTPSHQVTQMGQEVILRCVPISNHLYFYWYRQILGQKVEFLVSFYNNEISEKSEIFDDQFSVERPDGSNFTLKIRSTKLEDSAMYFCASSEAHQGTYTEAFFGQGTRLTVV.

The chain recombines TRBV30 with TRBJ2-1, with TRBD2 as a possible D gene (6 bases). V was trimmed by 3 bases and J by 0 bases, leaving 6 bases between them. CDR3 length equals 13 residues. Germline lookup yields CDR1 GTSNPN and CDR2 SVGIG (reference sequence). This CDR3 reads CAWSGSSYNEQFF. The CDR3, as DNA: TGTGCCTGGAGCGGGAGCTCCTACAATGAGCAGTTCTTC.

V gene TRBV5-6 combines with J gene TRBJ2-1; D is possibly TRBD2 (7 bases). The V gene lost 0 bases and the J gene lost 3 bases, with 16 bases spanning the gap. The CDR3 is made up of 17 amino acids. From germline, CDR1 is SGHDT and CDR2 YYEEEE. The CDR3 protein is CASSLDPGGQNYNEQFF. CDR3 bases: TGTGCCAGCAGCTTGGACCCGGGGGGCCAAAACTACAATGAGCAGTTCTTC.

The rearrangement joins TRBV29-1 to TRBJ2-3; possibly TRBD2 for D (6 bases). In germline, CDR1 is SQVTM, CDR2 ANQGSEA. This CDR3 spans 15 amino acids. The V gene lost 1 base and the J gene lost 4 bases, with 15 bases spanning the gap. CDR3 DNA sequence: TGCAGCGTTGAAGTCTGGGGGGAACGTGCAGATACGCAGTATTTT. Translating it yields CSVEVWGERADTQYF.

The CDR3 spells CSAREGTGRSPQHF. For the CDR3, the DNA is TGCAGTGCCAGGGAGGGGACAGGGAGGTCCCCCCAGCATTTT. This sequence joins TRBV20-1 and TRBJ1-5, with 9 bases fitting TRBD1. V lost 6 bases to trimming and J lost 10 bases; unmatched junction nucleotides: 13. The CDR3 spans 14 residues. In germline, CDR1 is DFQATT, CDR2 SNEGSKA (reference sequence).

The chain couples TRBV6-1 to TRBJ2-7; 15 bases align to TRBD2. The CDR3 is 19 amino acids. The germline V gene has CDR1 MNHNS and CDR2 SASEGT. With V trimmed by 5 bases and J by 5 bases, 16 bases remained unmatched. CDR3 protein: CASSIWTSGRVTSVNEQYF. The CDR3 DNA sequence: TGTGCCAGCAGTATTTGGACTAGCGGGAGGGTTACAAGCGTCAACGAGCAGTACTTC.

The chain has TRBV7-9 and TRBJ1-2, with 8 bases aligning to TRBD1. This CDR3 comprises 15 residues. J gave up 7 bases and V 5 bases, and 12 bases lay outside the gene matches. The germline CDR1 and CDR2 sequences are SEHNR and FQNEAQ (reference sequence). CDR3 amino acids: CASSPTLDRAGGYTF. The CDR3, as DNA: TGTGCCAGCAGCCCAACTCTGGACAGGGCAGGTGGCTACACCTTC.

The rearrangement uses TRBV13 and TRBJ2-5; 9 bases match TRBD1. The CDR3 sequence is 15 residues long. V shed 2 bases, J shed 5 bases, and the junction held 6 bases outside the gene matches. The germline gives CDR1 PRHDT, CDR2 FYEKMQ (reference sequence). CDR3 bases: TGTGCCAGCAGCTTAAGACAGGGGGTGGCGGAGACCCAGTACTTC. It yields the protein CASSLRQGVAETQYF.

The J gene is TRBJ2-1, the V gene TRBV29-1; 7 bases are shared with TRBD1. With 5 bases clipped from V and 0 bases from J, the junction kept 1 base outside the gene matches. The CDR3 covers 13 residues. Germline lookup yields CDR1 SQVTM and CDR2 ANQGSEA. The CDR3 DNA is TGCAGCGTTTGGGACAGCTCCTACAATGAGCAGTTCTTC. As protein: CSVWDSSYNEQFF.

V and J are TRBV7-3 and TRBJ2-2; weak D call: TRBD2 (6 bases). Deletions cut 5 bases from V and 5 bases from J, with 12 bases between. Germline CDR1 is SGHTA and CDR2 is FQGTGA. This CDR3 has 14 residues. CDR3: CASSMTSRTGELFF. In nucleotides, the CDR3 is TGTGCCAGCAGCATGACTAGTAGGACCGGGGAGCTGTTTTTT.

The V gene is TRBV29-1, the J gene TRBJ1-2, with D perhaps TRBD1 (5 bases). Per the germline V gene, CDR1 is SQVTM and CDR2 is ANQGSEA. CDR3 length: 16 residues. Trimming took off 6 bases at V and 0 bases at J, with 20 bases between the two ends. CDR3 residues: CSVPGRGLESNYGYTF. The CDR3 DNA reads TGCAGCGTCCCAGGGCGGGGTTTAGAGTCTAACTATGGCTACACCTTC.

The chain is built from TRBV5-4 and TRBJ2-1; possible D gene TRBD2, 5 bases. The V end was cut by 10 bases, the J end by 5 bases, with 13 bases between. This CDR3 is built from 12 residues. Germline CDR1 and CDR2: SGHNT and YYREEE (reference sequence). Written as DNA, the CDR3 is TGTGCCCCCGGTCACGGGAACAATGAGCAGTTCTTC. It encodes CAPGHGNNEQFF.

This clonotype was picked up one time. The chain employs TRBV29-1 and TRBJ1-5; a possible D gene is TRBD1 (6 bases). The CDR3 sequence is 13 residues long. V lost 7 bases and J lost 7, with 17 bases in between. Per germline, CDR1 SQVTM and CDR2 ANQGSEA. The CDR3 loop is CSALRGPGQPQHF. The CDR3 DNA sequence: TGCAGCGCACTACGGGGGCCAGGGCAGCCCCAGCATTTT.

This chain uses TRBV28 with TRBJ2-7; D call uncertain. This CDR3 contains 12 residues. Trimming took off 5 bases at V and 0 bases at J, with 5 bases between the two ends. Germline CDR1 and CDR2: MDHEN and SYDVKM. CDR3 residues: CASSPHSYEQYF. As DNA, the CDR3 is TGTGCCAGCAGTCCCCACTCCTACGAGCAGTACTTC.

Only one count was recorded for this clonotype. The chain joins TRBV29-1 to TRBJ1-2, with D maybe TRBD1 (5 bases). The CDR3 runs to 16 residues. The germline CDR1 and CDR2 sequences are SQVTM and ANQGSEA. V dropped 8 bases and J dropped 0 bases, with 22 bases sitting between them. The DNA for the CDR3 is TGCAGCCTATGGGGAGGGGTAAACCCCGCTAACTATGGCTACACCTTC. Translated: CSLWGGVNPANYGYTF. The variable domain in full, with the rest retrieved from reference TRBV29-1 and TRBJ1-2, is SAVISQKPSRDICQRGTSLTIQCQVDSQVTMMFWYRQQPGQSLTLIATANQGSEATYESGFVIDKFPISRPNLTFSTLTVSNMSPEDSSIYLCSLWGGVNPANYGYTFGSGTRLTVV.

This chain connects TRBV20-1 to TRBJ2-3, with 7 bases that match TRBD2. The CDR3 loop spans 15 amino acids. The V gene's germline CDR1 is DFQATT and CDR2 SNEGSKA (reference sequence). The trim removed 5 bases at V and 0 bases at J, leaving 8 bases unmatched. The CDR3 DNA reads as TGCAGTGCTCAGATATGGGGAGGGAGCACAGATACGCAGTATTTT. This sequence encodes CSAQIWGGSTDTQYF.

The chain has TRBV7-3 and TRBJ2-3; 10 nucleotides match TRBD2. Germline V gene data show CDR1 as SGHTA and CDR2 as FQGTGA. This CDR3 is built from 15 residues. V lost 5 bases, J lost 0 bases, and 2 bases stayed unmatched. CDR3 sequence (DNA): TGTGCCAGCAGCAAACTAGCGGGAAGCACAGATACGCAGTATTTT. It translates to CASSKLAGSTDTQYF. Supplemented by reference TRBV7-3 and TRBJ2-3, the full variable domain reads GAGVSQTPSNKVTEKGKYVELRCDPISGHTALYWYRQSLGQGPEFLIYFQGTGAADDSGLPNDRFFAVRPEGSVSTLKIQRTERGDSAVYLCASSKLAGSTDTQYFGPGTRLTVL.

This clonotype was found a few times. The DNA for the CDR3 is TGTGCCAGCTCCCCGAGCGGGAGCTCCTACAATGAGCAGTTCTTC. Its protein product is CASSPSGSSYNEQFF. The chain combines TRBV9 with TRBJ2-1, with 8 nucleotides matching TRBD2. Looked up from germline, CDR1 is SGDLS and CDR2 is YYNGEE. V lost 7 bases to trimming and J lost 0 bases; unmatched junction nucleotides: 6. The CDR3 has 15 amino acids.

The rearrangement joins TRBV29-1 to TRBJ2-1, with 8 bases matching TRBD1. After removal of 5 bases from V and 0 bases from J, the junction contained 3 bases not matched to a gene. The CDR3 runs to 14 residues. Germline CDR1 reads SQVTM; CDR2 reads ANQGSEA. In DNA form, the CDR3 reads TGCAGCGTTCCGGACAGGGACTCCTACAATGAGCAGTTCTTC. Translation gives CSVPDRDSYNEQFF.

The V and J genes are TRBV20-1 and TRBJ2-2, with D maybe TRBD1 (5 bases). Germline V lookup: CDR1 DFQATT, CDR2 SNEGSKA (reference sequence). V lost 0 bases and J 2 bases, leaving 13 bases between the germline ends. The CDR3 totals 16 residues. CDR3 amino acids: CSARDWAGPNTGELFF. As DNA, the CDR3 is TGCAGTGCTAGAGATTGGGCAGGGCCAAACACCGGGGAGCTGTTTTTT.

The chain couples TRBV29-1 to TRBJ1-3, with D unresolved. The V and J ends lost 0 bases and 4 bases respectively, with 10 bases between them. The CDR3 contains 14 residues. Germline CDR1 is SQVTM and CDR2 is ANQGSEA. Written as DNA, the CDR3 is TGCAGCGTTGAAGATCAAGGGTTCGGAAACACCATATATTTT. This translates into CSVEDQGFGNTIYF.

The rearrangement uses TRBV11-2 and TRBJ2-1; D may be TRBD2 (6 bases). V was cut by 7 bases and J by 0 bases, with 19 bases left in between. CDR1 and CDR2 (germline): SGHAT, FQNNGV. This CDR3 has 17 residues. The CDR3 loop is CASTSRGKMSSYNEQFF. The CDR3 DNA reads as TGTGCCAGCACCTCACGGGGGAAGATGAGCTCCTACAATGAGCAGTTCTTC.

V is TRBV29-1 and J is TRBJ2-2; 7 bases agree with TRBD2. The CDR3 is 15 amino acids. In germline, CDR1 is SQVTM, CDR2 ANQGSEA. Unmatched junction bases numbered 12, after V lost 7 bases and J lost 4 bases. CDR3 DNA sequence: TGCAGCGCCCCGGTGGGGGGAGGGGTCACCGGGGAGCTGTTTTTT. Residues: CSAPVGGGVTGELFF.

The V call is TRBV6-4, the J call TRBJ2-3; D might be TRBD1 or TRBD2, each matching 6 bases. The CDR3 length is 15 residues. Germline V CDR1 and CDR2: MRHNA, SNTAGT. V shed 2 bases and J shed 0 bases, with 9 bases lying between them. The DNA for the CDR3 is TGTGCCAGCAGTGACGGGGGGCGGAGCACAGATACGCAGTATTTT. Translated, it gives CASSDGGRSTDTQYF.

The genes are TRBV28 and TRBJ1-5; D perhaps matches TRBD1 (5 bases). The V and J ends lost 4 bases and 0 bases respectively, with 13 bases between them. The CDR3 spans 16 residues. CDR1 MDHEN and CDR2 SYDVKM come from the germline V gene. CDR3 sequence reads: CASSSRDFHSNQPQHF. DNA of the CDR3: TGTGCCAGCAGTTCCCGGGACTTCCATAGCAATCAGCCCCAGCATTTT. Filled out from reference TRBV28 and TRBJ1-5, the complete variable domain reads DVKVTQSSRYLVKRTGEKVFLECVQDMDHENMFWYRQDPGLGLRLIYFSYDVKMKEKGDIPEGYSVSREKKERFSLILESASTNQTSMYLCASSSRDFHSNQPQHFGDGTRLSIL.

The chain recombines TRBV15 with TRBJ2-5; TRBD1 is a possible D gene (5 bases). CDR3 size: 13 residues. V lost 3 bases and J lost 2, with 7 bases in between. Looked up from germline, CDR1 is LNHNV and CDR2 is YYDKDF (reference sequence). Here the CDR3 DNA reads TGTGCCACCAGCAGGACAGCACAAGAGACCCAGTACTTC. Translated: CATSRTAQETQYF.